What follows are 22 T cell receptor beta chains derived from one specimen sequenced in a study of shared clonotypes between healthy human individuals. Using immunoSEQ multiplex PCR, the repertoire was profiled, and TCRdb retains in-frame clones only, with some absent. The sample has fewer than 850,000 clones; about 96% are singletons. In the naive CD8 group, cells lacked CD45RO and were positively selected for CCR7, so terminally differentiated effector memory CD45RA+ cells were left out. The sequencing input was naive CD8+ T cells sorted from blood. These receptors were obtained from a man aged 25 to 45 in good health.

This clone showed up just once. The chain joins TRBV5-4 to TRBJ2-7, with 10 bases identical to TRBD2. CDR3 length equals 14 residues. Germline CDR1 SGHNT, CDR2 YYREEE (reference sequence). The ends lost 5 bases at V and 5 bases at J; junction bases unmatched: 7. The CDR3 here is CASSLLAGAHEQYF. The CDR3 coding sequence is TGTGCCAGCAGTCTTCTAGCGGGAGCTCACGAGCAGTACTTC.

V usage is TRBV7-8 and J usage is TRBJ2-1; the D gene is possibly TRBD2 (5 bases). The CDR3 has 12 amino acids. Trimming removed 5 bases at V and 10 bases at J, with 12 bases between. Germline CDR1 reads SGHVS; CDR2 reads FQNEAQ. CDR3 nucleotides: TGTGCCAGCAGCCCCTCGCGCGGGGAGCAGTTCTTC. Amino acid sequence: CASSPSRGEQFF. The full variable domain, rest sourced from reference TRBV7-8 and TRBJ2-1, is GAGVSQSPRYKVAKRGQDVALRCDPISGHVSLFWYQQALGQGPEFLTYFQNEAQLDKSGLPSDRFFAERPEGSVSTLKIQRTQQEDSAVYLCASSPSRGEQFFGPGTRLTVL.

This clone was counted between two and nine times. The J gene is TRBJ1-2, the V gene TRBV11-2, with 12 bases that match TRBD1. CDR3 size: 15 residues. Trimming at V came to 5 bases and at J to 2 bases, leaving 3 bases not matched to a gene. From germline, CDR1 is SGHAT and CDR2 FQNNGV. CDR3 in amino acids: CASSPGQGANYGYTF. The CDR3 DNA reads as TGTGCCAGCAGCCCGGGACAGGGGGCGAACTATGGCTACACCTTC.

The CDR3: CASSLVAGGNTQYF. Here the CDR3 DNA reads TGTGCCAGCAGTTTAGTAGCGGGAGGCAATACGCAGTATTTT. This sequence joins TRBV28 and TRBJ2-3, with 10 bases that match TRBD2. The CDR3 contains 14 residues. Trimming cost V 2 bases and J 7 bases; bases outside gene matches: 3. Germline V gene data show CDR1 as MDHEN and CDR2 as SYDVKM.

The gene calls are TRBV7-2 and TRBJ2-1, with D possibly being TRBD1 (6 bases). The CDR3 totals 16 residues. V lost 5 bases, J lost 6 bases, and 20 bases lay in between. Germline CDR1 is SGHTA and CDR2 is FQGNSA. DNA of the CDR3: TGTGCCAGCAGCGCAAGCCTCGGGACACCGATCAATGAGCAGTTCTTC. Its protein product is CASSASLGTPINEQFF. The full variable domain, completed using reference TRBV7-2 and TRBJ2-1, is GAGVSQSPSNKVTEKGKDVELRCDPISGHTALYWYRQSLGQGLEFLIYFQGNSAPDKSGLPSDRFSAERTGGSVSTLTIQRTQQEDSAVYLCASSASLGTPINEQFFGPGTRLTVL.

The chain has TRBV2 and TRBJ2-2; 9 bases line up with TRBD2. This CDR3 is 16 amino acids long. With V trimmed by 2 bases and J by 4 bases, 5 bases remained unmatched. Germline V gene data show CDR1 as SNHLY and CDR2 as FYNNEI. The CDR3 is CASSEPGLAVTGELFF. In DNA, the CDR3 is TGTGCCAGCAGTGAACCGGGACTAGCTGTCACCGGGGAGCTGTTTTTT.

The gene calls are TRBV14 and TRBJ2-2; D unclear. The V end was cut by 4 bases, the J end by 2 bases, with 14 bases between. The CDR3 is made up of 16 amino acids. Germline CDR1 is SGHDN and CDR2 is FVKESK. CDR3 loop: CASSPLGGSNTGELFF. The CDR3 DNA sequence: TGTGCCAGCAGCCCCCTGGGCGGCTCAAACACCGGGGAGCTGTTTTTT.

A single count supports this clone. The rearrangement joins TRBV15 to TRBJ1-1, with D possibly matching TRBD1 (5 bases). The V gene's germline CDR1 is LNHNV and CDR2 YYDKDF (reference sequence). The ends were cut back, 2 bases at V and 7 bases at J, with 17 bases in the middle. The CDR3 contains 15 residues. The CDR3 reads CATSRPFSGKIEAFF. CDR3 sequence (DNA): TGTGCCACCAGCAGACCCTTTTCAGGGAAAATTGAAGCTTTCTTT. Full variable domain (rest looked up from reference TRBV15 and TRBJ1-1): DAMVIQNPRYQVTQFGKPVTLSCSQTLNHNVMYWYQQKSSQAPKLLFHYYDKDFNNEADTPDNFQSRRPNTSFCFLDIRSPGLGDTAMYLCATSRPFSGKIEAFFGQGTRLTVV.

The chain has TRBV7-2 and TRBJ2-7; D is perhaps TRBD2 (7 bases). CDR3 size: 15 residues. The V end lost 2 bases, the J end lost 5 bases, and 16 bases lay between the germline ends. Germline V gene sequence: CDR1 SGHTA, CDR2 FQGNSA. CDR3 sequence (DNA): TGTGCCAGCAGCTTATGGGGGGGCGCAGGGAACGAGCAGTACTTC. Translating it yields CASSLWGGAGNEQYF.

This chain uses TRBV10-2 with TRBJ2-7; D ambiguous. This CDR3 has 11 residues. Germline loops: CDR1 WSHSY, CDR2 SAAADI. Between the trimmed V and J ends, which lost 1 base and 6 bases, there was a span of 4 bases. The CDR3 DNA is TGCGCCAGCAGTGAGTTAGGCGAGCAGTACTTC. This codes for CASSELGEQYF.

This chain joins TRBV5-1 and TRBJ2-7, with 7 nucleotides matching TRBD2. This CDR3 contains 15 residues. Germline CDR1 SGHRS, CDR2 YFSETQ. Unmatched junction bases numbered 9, after V lost 5 bases and J lost 1 base. CDR3 sequence reads: CASRPAGLLSYEQYF. For the CDR3, the DNA is TGCGCCAGCAGGCCAGCGGGACTGCTATCCTACGAGCAGTACTTC.

The rearrangement links TRBV27 to TRBJ2-5, with 7 bases that match TRBD1. J gave up 3 bases and V 6 bases, and 10 bases lay outside the gene matches. From germline, CDR1 is MNHEY and CDR2 SMNVEV (reference sequence). The CDR3 consists of 15 residues. The CDR3 coding sequence is TGTGCCAGCAGACTCTTTACGGGACAGAAAGAGACCCAGTACTTC. It translates to CASRLFTGQKETQYF.

V usage is TRBV7-2 and J usage is TRBJ2-7, with D possibly being TRBD1 (6 bases). The CDR3 consists of 12 residues. V was shortened by 8 bases and J by 0 bases, with 8 bases between the two germline ends. Germline loops: CDR1 SGHTA, CDR2 FQGNSA. CDR3 amino acids: CASSDSSYEQYF. CDR3 in DNA: TGTGCCAGCTCGGACAGCTCCTACGAGCAGTACTTC.

The chain couples TRBV4-1 to TRBJ2-6; D is possibly TRBD2 (7 bases). CDR1 is MGHRA, CDR2 YSYEKL, per germline. The V end lost 4 bases, the J end lost 2 bases, and 15 bases lay between the germline ends. The CDR3 totals 17 residues. The chain's CDR3 is CASSLYAGAPGANVLTF. The CDR3 nucleotides are TGCGCCAGCAGCCTCTATGCGGGGGCCCCTGGGGCCAACGTCCTGACTTTC.

The chain uses TRBV7-9 and TRBJ2-6; D gene unclear. Germline V lookup: CDR1 SEHNR, CDR2 FQNEAQ (reference sequence). Trimming took off 1 base at V and 2 bases at J, with 9 bases between the two ends. The CDR3 contains 16 residues. Here the CDR3 DNA reads TGTGCCAGCAGCTTAGAATTGGAGCCTGGGGCCAACGTCCTGACTTTC. This translates into CASSLELEPGANVLTF.

V is TRBV13 and J is TRBJ1-2; 7 positions agree with TRBD1. The CDR3 is 14 amino acids. The V and J ends lost 0 bases and 6 bases, in that order; junction bases with no gene match: 4. In germline, CDR1 is PRHDT, CDR2 FYEKMQ (reference sequence). This CDR3 is CASSLGSTGDGYTF. The CDR3 nucleotides are TGTGCCAGCAGCTTAGGATCTACAGGGGATGGCTACACCTTC.

The chain carries TRBV7-9 and TRBJ2-7; 9 positions match TRBD2. The length of the CDR3 is 18 residues. CDR1 and CDR2 from the germline V gene are SEHNR and FQNEAQ (reference sequence). V trimming: 5 bases; J trimming: 7 bases; junction bases outside the gene matches: 21. The DNA of the CDR3 is TGTGCCAGCAGCCGCCTTCCGCCACTTAGCGGGAGTAATCGGGAGCAGTACTTC. Translated: CASSRLPPLSGSNREQYF.

The V and J genes are TRBV6-5 and TRBJ2-1; D ambiguous. V lost 6 bases and J lost 1, with 13 bases in between. This CDR3 is 15 amino acids long. CDR1 is MNHEY, CDR2 SVGAGI, per germline. The CDR3 nucleotides are TGTGCCAGCAGGCTAGGTATACCTTCCTACAATGAGCAGTTCTTC. As protein: CASRLGIPSYNEQFF.

The rearrangement links TRBV10-3 to TRBJ1-5, with D hard to call. V lost 2 bases to trimming and J lost 12 bases, with 8 bases between them. Germline-derived CDR1 and CDR2 are ENHRY and SYGVKD. This CDR3 spans 11 amino acids. For the CDR3, the DNA is TGTGCCATCAGTGAGGGAGGGATCCAGCATTTT. It is translated as CAISEGGIQHF.

The V gene is TRBV5-3, the J gene TRBJ2-1; TRBD2 is a possible D gene (6 bases). TRBV5-3 is designated an ORF whose function remains uncertain. V gave up 2 bases and J gave up 9 bases, with 15 bases separating them. This CDR3 contains 14 residues. CDR3 coding DNA: TGTGCCAGAAGCTTTATCTCGGCGGGACGTGAGCAGTTCTTC. Translated: CARSFISAGREQFF.

Details on this clone: One end of the junction fails to match germline, which may point to a read error. This rearrangement joins TRBV7-7 to TRBJ2-5; 8 bases map to TRBD1. The CDR3 consists of 15 residues. Germline V gene lookup returns CDR1 SSHAT and CDR2 FNYEAQ (reference sequence). CDR3: CASSARDRGQETQYF. The CDR3 bases are TGTGCTAGCAGCGCCCGTGACAGGGGTCAAGAGACCCAGTACTTC.

The chain couples TRBV2 to TRBJ2-2, with D maybe TRBD1 (5 bases). The length of the CDR3 is 13 residues. Trimming left V 7 bases short and J 5 bases short, with 11 bases between. Germline loops: CDR1 SNHLY, CDR2 FYNNEI. The CDR3 protein is CASIAKGTGELFF. The CDR3 bases are TGTGCCAGCATTGCTAAGGGGACCGGGGAGCTGTTTTTT.